This TCR beta chain appears in the sequencing data of a study of blood T cells in healthy people across ages. This clonotype has more than one count but fewer than ten. A second PCR, run for roughly 7 to 11 cycles, used a sample-barcoded 5' primer plus a J-beta primer mix. TCRdb itself ran the 5' RACE reads through MiXCR, one entry per CDR3 protein. The repertoire has around 650,000 distinct CDR3 sequences, around 43% of them found once; the top ten carry roughly 30%. V was pared by 1 base and J by 7 bases, with 17 bases between. The germline gives CDR1 LGHNA, CDR2 YNFKEQ. This CDR3 contains 16 residues.

The chain has TRBV4-2 and TRBJ2-1; either TRBD1 or TRBD2 may fit D (5 bases each). This receptor was taken from a man older than 75 in good health. Material for sequencing was blood. The CDR3 coding sequence is TGTGCCAGCAGCCAAGTCGGAGCAGGGACGTGGAATGAGCAGTTCTTC. The encoded protein is CASSQVGAGTWNEQFF.